Following are 8 T cell receptor beta chains from one sample sequenced in a study of blood T cell repertoires in COVID-19 (dated by TCRdb to 2019 to 2021). Preparation of the library involved the immunoSEQ multiplex PCR assay. In its TCRdb copy, this immuneACCESS table keeps in-frame sequences only and misses some clones. Where compared with another copy, unresolved V genes explain less than half of these, and the others have no known cause. Present in this sample are 340,000 or so clones, approximately 86% of which were seen just once. Around 4.2% of the sample rests with the top ten. Sequencing was performed on PBMCs or T cells enriched from blood (not recorded which). All receptors come from a woman between 40 and 50 years old with acute COVID-19.

The chain uses TRBV7-6 and TRBJ1-5, with 8 bases lining up with TRBD1. After removal of 2 bases from V and 3 bases from J, the junction contained 3 bases not matched to a gene. Looked up from germline, CDR1 is SGHVS and CDR2 is FNYEAQ. CDR3 length: 15 amino acids. Written as DNA, the CDR3 is TGTGCCAGCAGCTTAAACAGGGGGGACAATCAGCCCCAGCATTTT. Translating it yields CASSLNRGDNQPQHF. The whole variable domain, remainder taken from reference TRBV7-6 and TRBJ1-5, is GAGVSQSPRYKVTKRGQDVALRCDPISGHVSLYWYRQALGQGPEFLTYFNYEAQQDKSGLPNDRFSAERPEGSISTLTIQRTEQRDSAMYRCASSLNRGDNQPQHFGDGTRLSIL.

The CDR3 loop reads CSVAGLNTEAFF. The CDR3 DNA reads as TGCAGCGTTGCAGGGTTGAACACTGAAGCTTTCTTT. The V gene is TRBV29-1, the J gene TRBJ1-1, with D perhaps matching TRBD1 (5 bases). Deletions cut 4 bases from V and 0 bases from J, with 6 bases between. CDR3 length equals 12 residues. Germline assignment: CDR1 SQVTM and CDR2 ANQGSEA.

The CDR3 coding sequence is TGTGCCGGCCGGAGGGAGAGCACAGATACGCAGTATTTT. It codes for CAGRRESTDTQYF. The chain employs TRBV10-3 and TRBJ2-3, with TRBD2 as a possible D gene (6 bases). Germline loops: CDR1 ENHRY, CDR2 SYGVKD. This CDR3 comprises 13 residues. Trimming cost V 11 bases and J 0 bases, with 12 bases left between them.

This clone was detected only once. This chain uses TRBV18 with TRBJ1-4; maybe TRBD1 (5 bases). This CDR3 is 16 amino acids long. V was trimmed by 3 bases and J by 0 bases, leaving 11 bases between them. Germline V gives CDR1 KGHSH, CDR2 LQKENI. The CDR3 loop is CASSPVDSATNEKLFF. CDR3 DNA: TGTGCCAGCTCACCCGTCGACAGTGCAACTAATGAAAAACTGTTTTTT.

A single count supports this clone. The rearrangement links TRBV6-5 to TRBJ1-2; D is perhaps TRBD1 (5 bases). The ends were cut back, 5 bases at V and 0 bases at J, with 13 bases in the middle. Germline V gene lookup returns CDR1 MNHEY and CDR2 SVGAGI. CDR3 size: 15 residues. CDR3 coding DNA: TGTGCCAGCAGTCCCGAAGGGGTTCCTAACTATGGCTACACCTTC. This translates into CASSPEGVPNYGYTF.

The gene calls are TRBV11-2 and TRBJ1-6, with TRBD1 identical over 7 bases. Trimming took 5 bases from V and 5 from J; bases not matched to a gene: 3. CDR1 is SGHAT, CDR2 FQNNGV, per germline. The CDR3 is 14 amino acids. The CDR3 here is CASSRQGDNSPLHF. The CDR3 nucleotides are TGTGCCAGCAGCCGACAGGGAGATAATTCACCCCTCCACTTT. Full variable domain (missing parts from reference TRBV11-2 and TRBJ1-6): EAGVAQSPRYKIIEKRQSVAFWCNPISGHATLYWYQQILGQGPKLLIQFQNNGVVDDSQLPKDRFSAERLKGVDSTLKIQPAKLEDSAVYLCASSRQGDNSPLHFGNGTRLTVT.

CDR3 sequence (DNA): TGTGCCAGCAGCTTGGGTGGCGGGGGGGCCAATGAGCAGTTCTTC. This gives the protein CASSLGGGGANEQFF. The rearrangement joins TRBV5-4 to TRBJ2-1; 9 bases are a match to TRBD2. J was trimmed by 6 bases and V by 0 bases; bases with no gene match: 4. The CDR3 covers 15 residues. Germline V lookup: CDR1 SGHNT, CDR2 YYREEE (reference sequence). The full variable domain, its missing parts supplied by reference TRBV5-4 and TRBJ2-1, is ETGVTQSPTHLIKTRGQQVTLRCSSQSGHNTVSWYQQALGQGPQFIFQYYREEENGRGNFPPRFSGLQFPNYSSELNVNALELDDSALYLCASSLGGGGANEQFFGPGTRLTVL.

This clone was seen once. The V gene is TRBV4-3, the J gene TRBJ2-2, with D possibly TRBD1 on 6 matching bases. With 1 base removed from V and 2 bases from J, the gap between germline ends came to 14 bases. This CDR3 contains 17 residues. Germline-derived CDR1 and CDR2 are LGHNA and YSLEER. The CDR3 spells CASSQGTAGVNTGELFF. The CDR3 nucleotides read TGCGCCAGCAGCCAAGGGACAGCAGGAGTTAACACCGGGGAGCTGTTTTTT.